The clone carrying this TCR beta chain came up many times. The antigen is undetermined. MiXCR, run by TCRdb on the 5' RACE reads, gives a single entry per CDR3 protein. The repertoire holds 100,000 to 150,000 distinct CDR3 sequences, with about 15% as singletons. Unmatched junction bases numbered 10, after V lost 5 bases and J lost 7 bases. The CDR3 sequence is 15 residues long. The germline gives CDR1 PRHDT, CDR2 FYEKMQ (reference sequence). The data are from a study of early T cells in non-severe SARS-CoV-2 infection. At the level of the study: Sequenced material consisted of bulk RNA (from unsorted whole blood), and chains were unpaired. Study-level results: VDJdb matches were skewed toward anti-spike CD8 T cell responses.

This receptor was taken from an adult who was a healthcare worker with PCR-confirmed SARS-CoV-2 infection or an uninfected control (not recorded which). The specimen was whole blood. The chain carries TRBV13 and TRBJ1-1, with 10 bases lining up with TRBD1. CDR3 bases: TGTGCCAGCAGCGGTAGTCTTTGGACAGGGGGTGAAGCTTTCTTT. Protein product: CASSGSLWTGGEAFF.